These T cell receptor beta chains were read from a single sample in a study of shared clonotypes between healthy human individuals. Sequencing used immunoSEQ multiplex PCR; TCRdb keeps in-frame clones, though not all of them. The sample consists of about 2 million clones, about 94% of them appearing once. The sample taken for sequencing was naive CD8+ T cells sorted from blood. The receptors come from a man aged 18 to 29 in good health. Each CDR3 is given with its conserved first and last residue. A D gene is named only where the DNA matches it firmly. Clone size appears in some rows only: once, few, many, or a class for an expanded clone.

J gene	V gene	clone size	D gene	CDR3 length	CDR3 DNA	CDR3 protein
TRBJ1-4	TRBV28	-	-	14	TGTGCCAGCGAAAGCCGCAGAGAAGGTGAAAAACTGTTTTTT	CASESRREGEKLFF
TRBJ2-7	TRBV4-2	-	-	15	TGTGCCAGCAGCCCCTCCGGGACTGTCCCCTACGAGCAGTACTTC	CASSPSGTVPYEQYF
TRBJ1-4	TRBV30	-	-	13	TGTGCCTGCGAGTCTGCAACTAATGAAAAACTGTTTTTT	CACESATNEKLFF
TRBJ1-1	TRBV21-1	-	-	17	TGTGCCAGCAGGAAAGTAGTAGGGTCCACAACGAACACTGAAGCTTTCTTT	CASRKVVGSTTNTEAFF
TRBJ1-1	TRBV2	-	-	14	TGTGCCAGCAGCGGACAAAACCGTCCCACTGAAGCTTTCTTT	CASSGQNRPTEAFF
TRBJ1-4	TRBV21-1	-	-	17	TGTGCCAGCAGCAAGGCCTACCCTAACCTCCGGCGCGAAAAACTGTTTTTT	CASSKAYPNLRREKLFF
TRBJ2-1	TRBV7-2	-	TRBD2	16	TGTGCCAGCAGCGCAACTAGCGGGAGTGACAACAATGAGCAGTTCTTC	CASSATSGSDNNEQFF
TRBJ2-7	TRBV11-2	-	TRBD2	16	TGTGCCAGCAGCTTAGAAGCTAGCGGAAGTTCCTACGAGCAGTACTTC	CASSLEASGSSYEQYF
TRBJ1-4	TRBV7-9	-	-	13	TGTGCCAGCAGCTTAGGGGAGGGGGAAAAACTGTTTTTT	CASSLGEGEKLFF
TRBJ2-6	TRBV13	-	-	22	TGTGCCAGCAGCTCCACGTTCGGGGACACGGTATGGGATAGCTCTGGGGCCAACGTCCTGACTTTC	CASSSTFGDTVWDSSGANVLTF
TRBJ2-7	TRBV28	-	TRBD1	14	TGTGCCAGCAGTTTCGACAGGGGCTTGGGGGAGCAGTACTTC	CASSFDRGLGEQYF
TRBJ2-7	TRBV29-1	-	-	14	TGCAGCGTCTGGGGATCAAACGGCCCCTACGAGCAGTACTTC	CSVWGSNGPYEQYF
TRBJ1-2	TRBV9	-	-	15	TGTGCCAGCAGCTCAGAGGTGTCTAATAACTATGGCTACACCTTC	CASSSEVSNNYGYTF
TRBJ1-6	TRBV5-6	-	TRBD1	16	TGTGCCAGCAGCTTGTGGCCGGGACAGGGATCTTCACCCCTCCACTTT	CASSLWPGQGSSPLHF
TRBJ2-2	TRBV7-9	once	-	13	TGTGCCAGCAGCCGAGCAAGTACCGGGGAGCTGTTTTTT	CASSRASTGELFF
TRBJ1-5	TRBV19	-	TRBD1	15	TGTGCCAGTAGTATAGGGCTCAGGGGGCAACAGCCCCAGCATTTT	CASSIGLRGQQPQHF
TRBJ2-7	TRBV5-4	once	TRBD2	16	TGTGCCAGCAGACCCACTCCCAGCGGGAGCTCTATCGAGCAGTACTTC	CASRPTPSGSSIEQYF
TRBJ1-5	TRBV27	-	-	14	TGTGCCAGCAGTCCTTTAGGACTGAATCAGCCCCAGCATTTT	CASSPLGLNQPQHF
TRBJ2-5	TRBV13	-	-	16	TGTGCCAGCAGCTTTCGGCCCCAGGTCTTCCAAGAGACCCAGTACTTC	CASSFRPQVFQETQYF
TRBJ2-1	TRBV27	once	TRBD1	14	TGTGCCAGCAGATGGACAGGGCCCTACAATGAGCAGTTCTTC	CASRWTGPYNEQFF
TRBJ2-3	TRBV10-3	-	TRBD1	16	TGTGCCATCAGGCAACCGGGACAGAGTCTTACAGATACGCAGTATTTT	CAIRQPGQSLTDTQYF
TRBJ2-7	TRBV18	-	-	13	TGTGCCAGCTCACTCTCGGACAGTTACGAGCAGTACTTC	CASSLSDSYEQYF
TRBJ2-3	TRBV6-5	-	-	14	TGTGCCAGCAGACCGGGAGCCTCCACAGATACGCAGTATTTT	CASRPGASTDTQYF
TRBJ1-2	TRBV6-1	-	TRBD1	13	TGTGCCAGCAGACAGGGGGACCTCTATGGCTACACCTTC	CASRQGDLYGYTF
TRBJ2-3	TRBV27	once	TRBD2	18	TGTGCCAGCAGTTTAGGACCCCTAGCGGGGGGTGTGATAGATACGCAGTATTTT	CASSLGPLAGGVIDTQYF
TRBJ1-4	TRBV6-6	-	-	16	TGTGCCAGCAGCCCCTCCACGGGGACCTATAATGAAAAACTGTTTTTT	CASSPSTGTYNEKLFF
TRBJ1-3	TRBV7-6	-	TRBD1	13	TGTGCCAGCAGCTCGGGACAGGGGGACACCATATATTTT	CASSSGQGDTIYF
TRBJ1-4	TRBV10-2	-	TRBD1	15	TGCGCCAGCAGTGAGTACGGACAGGATTATGAAAAACTGTTTTTT	CASSEYGQDYEKLFF
TRBJ2-7	TRBV19	-	TRBD1	15	TGTGCCAGTAGTCCCCGACAGGGTGGGTCCTACGAGCAGTACTTC	CASSPRQGGSYEQYF